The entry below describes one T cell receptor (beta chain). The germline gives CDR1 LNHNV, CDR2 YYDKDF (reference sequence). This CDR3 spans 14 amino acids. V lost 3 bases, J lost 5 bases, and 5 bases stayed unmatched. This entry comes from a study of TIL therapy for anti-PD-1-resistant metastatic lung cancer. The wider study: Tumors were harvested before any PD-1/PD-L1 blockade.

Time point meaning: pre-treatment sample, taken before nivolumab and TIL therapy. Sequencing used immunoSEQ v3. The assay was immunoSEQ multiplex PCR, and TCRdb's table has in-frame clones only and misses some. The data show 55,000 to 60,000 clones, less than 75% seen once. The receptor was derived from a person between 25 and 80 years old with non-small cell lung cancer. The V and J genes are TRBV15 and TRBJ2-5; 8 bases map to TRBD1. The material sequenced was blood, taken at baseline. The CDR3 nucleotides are TGTGCCACCAGCAGCCGACAGGGGACGGAGACCCAGTACTTC. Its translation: CATSSRQGTETQYF.